This T cell receptor (beta chain) derives from a study of blood T cells in healthy people across ages. The use of a sample-barcoded 5' primer and a J-beta primer mix characterized a second PCR of roughly 6 to 11 cycles. TCRdb called the 5' RACE reads again in MiXCR, with one record for every CDR3 protein. The sample carries around 820,000 distinct CDR3 sequences, 25% recorded once. Germline V gene data show CDR1 as MGHRA and CDR2 as YSYEKL. The V segment lost 5 bases and the J segment 6 bases; nucleotides outside the gene matches: 12. The CDR3 consists of 16 residues. These records were also assigned to another study, of T cells of mothers and their children.

The receptor was isolated from a boy younger than 18 in good health. Input material: blood. This chain uses TRBV4-1 with TRBJ2-3; 9 nucleotides line up with TRBD2. The DNA for the CDR3 is TGCGCCAGCAGCTCAATAGCGGGAGAATGGATTGATACGCAGTATTTT. Amino acids: CASSSIAGEWIDTQYF.